This T cell receptor (beta chain) comes out of a study of cytomegalovirus exposure and HLA in healthy donors. Study-level points and caveats: In an earlier analysis, most TCR beta V segments were productive about 90% or about 30% of the time. There were over 150 TCR beta chains listed as cytomegalovirus-associated. Sequencing probably produced one cluster of sequence variants that were highly shared.

Germline loops: CDR1 SGDLS, CDR2 YYNGEE. The CDR3 spans 13 residues. V lost 0 bases and J lost 2, with 5 bases in between. With respect to this clone: Its antigen is as yet unknown.

Both 60 Vbeta primers and 13 Jbeta primers went into the PCR. Profiling relied on immunoSEQ multiplex PCR, and the TCRdb table lists in-frame clones only, not all of them. The data show around 100,000 clones, with 65% seen just once and less than 4.5% held by the top ten. This receptor was identified in a man between 25 and 39 years old in good health and CMV-seropositive. The genes are TRBV9 and TRBJ1-1; D is undetermined. Sample: PBMCs. The CDR3 sequence is CASSVAGNTEAFF. CDR3 coding DNA: TGTGCCAGCAGCGTAGCGGGAAACACTGAAGCTTTCTTT.